The rows below give T cell receptor beta chains drawn from one sample of a study of blood T cell repertoires in COVID-19. Sequencing used immunoSEQ multiplex PCR; TCRdb keeps in-frame clones, though not all of them. The sample has about 50,000 clones, 70% to 90% seen once. Sequenced material: peripheral blood. The receptors shown here come from a human donor in a cohort sampled during active COVID-19. CDR3s include the opening cysteine and the closing phenylalanine or tryptophan. The order of the fields is clone size, V gene, J gene, D gene, CDR3 DNA, CDR3 protein. The D gene is left open where the match is weak. Clone sizes are given selectively: once, few, many, or a class where the clone is expanded.

clone size: -
V gene: TRBV28
J gene: TRBJ1-2
D gene: TRBD1
CDR3 DNA: TGTGCCAGCAGTCCGGACAGGGCCCCTAACTATGGCTACACCTTC
CDR3 protein: CASSPDRAPNYGYTF

clone size: few
V gene: TRBV24-1
J gene: TRBJ2-5
D gene: TRBD1
CDR3 DNA: TGTGCCACCAGTGATCCAGGACAGGCCAACCAAGAGACCCAGTACTTC
CDR3 protein: CATSDPGQANQETQYF

clone size: -
V gene: TRBV30
J gene: TRBJ1-5
D gene: TRBD1
CDR3 DNA: TGTGCCTGGAGTGCCCCCCACAGGGGTGGTCAGCCCCAGCATTTT
CDR3 protein: CAWSAPHRGGQPQHF

clone size: once
V gene: TRBV24-1
J gene: TRBJ1-6
D gene: -
CDR3 DNA: TGTGCCACCAGTGACACCGGGGGACCTATAGGATCACCCCTCCACTTT
CDR3 protein: CATSDTGGPIGSPLHF

clone size: -
V gene: TRBV19
J gene: TRBJ2-5
D gene: TRBD1
CDR3 DNA: TGTGCCAGTACCCGGACAGGGTTGGGATGGGAGACCCAGTACTTC
CDR3 protein: CASTRTGLGWETQYF

clone size: -
V gene: TRBV5-1
J gene: TRBJ1-4
D gene: -
CDR3 DNA: TGCGCCAGCAGCTTGGTGCAGGCGGAAAAACTGTTTTTT
CDR3 protein: CASSLVQAEKLFF

clone size: -
V gene: TRBV5-6
J gene: TRBJ2-5
D gene: TRBD2
CDR3 DNA: TGTGCCAGCAGCCCGTTTTGGGGGGGTTTAGAGACCCAGTACTTC
CDR3 protein: CASSPFWGGLETQYF

clone size: -
V gene: TRBV13
J gene: TRBJ2-1
D gene: TRBD2
CDR3 DNA: TGTGCCAGCAGCTTCGGGACTAGCGGTTACAATGAGCAGTTCTTC
CDR3 protein: CASSFGTSGYNEQFF

clone size: -
V gene: TRBV5-1
J gene: TRBJ2-3
D gene: TRBD2
CDR3 DNA: TGCGCCAGCAGCTTGGGAGGCGGGAGCGCAGATACGCAGTATTTT
CDR3 protein: CASSLGGGSADTQYF

clone size: -
V gene: TRBV5-4
J gene: TRBJ2-5
D gene: -
CDR3 DNA: TGTGCCAGCAGCTTGGGGCTAGCACAAGAGACCCAGTACTTC
CDR3 protein: CASSLGLAQETQYF

clone size: -
V gene: TRBV11-1
J gene: TRBJ2-7
D gene: TRBD2
CDR3 DNA: TGTGCCAGCAGCCTCTTAGGTACTAGCGGCGAGCAGTACTTC
CDR3 protein: CASSLLGTSGEQYF

clone size: -
V gene: TRBV29-1
J gene: TRBJ2-1
D gene: -
CDR3 DNA: TGCACCCTGGGGAGCTCCTACAATGAGCAGTTCTTC
CDR3 protein: CTLGSSYNEQFF

clone size: -
V gene: TRBV5-4
J gene: TRBJ2-5
D gene: TRBD2
CDR3 DNA: TGTGCCGGGGGGGGGACTGCTCAAGAGACCCAGTACTTC
CDR3 protein: CAGGGTAQETQYF

clone size: -
V gene: TRBV5-1
J gene: TRBJ1-6
D gene: -
CDR3 DNA: TGCGCCAGCAGCTTAGGCAGGCTGAATTCACCCCTCCACTTT
CDR3 protein: CASSLGRLNSPLHF

clone size: -
V gene: TRBV6-5
J gene: TRBJ2-1
D gene: TRBD1
CDR3 DNA: TGTGCCAGCAGTCCCCTCCGGACAGGGTACAATGAGCAGTTCTTC
CDR3 protein: CASSPLRTGYNEQFF

clone size: -
V gene: TRBV18
J gene: TRBJ2-7
D gene: -
CDR3 DNA: TGTGCCAGCTCACCGACTGCTACCTACGAGCAGTACTTC
CDR3 protein: CASSPTATYEQYF

clone size: once
V gene: TRBV6-1
J gene: TRBJ2-7
D gene: -
CDR3 DNA: TGTGCCAGCAGTGACAGCGGTTCCTACGAGCAGTACTTC
CDR3 protein: CASSDSGSYEQYF

clone size: once
V gene: TRBV28
J gene: TRBJ2-1
D gene: TRBD1
CDR3 DNA: TGTGCCAGCAGCCCAAGGACAGGGGTCGGCAATGAGCAGTTCTTC
CDR3 protein: CASSPRTGVGNEQFF

clone size: -
V gene: TRBV5-1
J gene: TRBJ1-3
D gene: -
CDR3 DNA: TGCGCCAGCAGTCGGGAAGCCAGGGGAGCTGGAAACACCATATATTTT
CDR3 protein: CASSREARGAGNTIYF

clone size: few
V gene: TRBV7-2
J gene: TRBJ2-7
D gene: TRBD2
CDR3 DNA: TGTGCCAGCAGCCCCGGACTAGCGGCCACCTACGAGCAGTACTTC
CDR3 protein: CASSPGLAATYEQYF

clone size: once
V gene: TRBV24-1
J gene: TRBJ2-2
D gene: TRBD2
CDR3 DNA: TGTGCCACCAGTGATCAAGGCGTCGGTGGGACTAGCGGAATCACCGGGGAGCTGTTTTTT
CDR3 protein: CATSDQGVGGTSGITGELFF

clone size: -
V gene: TRBV12-5
J gene: TRBJ1-1
D gene: TRBD1
CDR3 DNA: TGTGCTAGTGGACCCGCAGGGGGAGACACTGAAGCTTTCTTT
CDR3 protein: CASGPAGGDTEAFF

clone size: -
V gene: TRBV6-1
J gene: TRBJ1-3
D gene: -
CDR3 DNA: TGTGCCAGCAGTGGTCCTCGGGGGGCGGATGGAAACACCATATATTTT
CDR3 protein: CASSGPRGADGNTIYF

clone size: -
V gene: TRBV5-4
J gene: TRBJ1-1
D gene: -
CDR3 DNA: TGTGCCAGCAGCAGAGACAGGAACACTGAAGCTTTCTTT
CDR3 protein: CASSRDRNTEAFF

clone size: -
V gene: TRBV5-5
J gene: TRBJ2-1
D gene: TRBD2
CDR3 DNA: TGTGCCAGCAGCTTGGCTAGCGGGAAGGGGTCCTACAATGAGCAGTTCTTC
CDR3 protein: CASSLASGKGSYNEQFF

clone size: -
V gene: TRBV19
J gene: TRBJ1-1
D gene: -
CDR3 DNA: TGTGCCAGCTACCTAGGGGGCACTGAAGCTTTCTTT
CDR3 protein: CASYLGGTEAFF

clone size: once
V gene: TRBV18
J gene: TRBJ2-1
D gene: -
CDR3 DNA: TGTGCCAGCTCACCAGGCAGAAACAATGAGCAGTTCTTC
CDR3 protein: CASSPGRNNEQFF

clone size: -
V gene: TRBV19
J gene: TRBJ1-1
D gene: -
CDR3 DNA: TGTGCCAGTAGTATCAACTATCAAGGCACTGAAGCTTTCTTT
CDR3 protein: CASSINYQGTEAFF

clone size: -
V gene: TRBV7-2
J gene: TRBJ2-2
D gene: -
CDR3 DNA: TGTGCCAGCAGCCTTACTAGCAGCACCGGGGAGCTGTTTTTT
CDR3 protein: CASSLTSSTGELFF

clone size: once
V gene: TRBV5-1
J gene: TRBJ2-1
D gene: TRBD2
CDR3 DNA: TGCGCCAGCAGCTCTGGATTAGCGGGGGGGCCTAATGAGCAGTTCTTC
CDR3 protein: CASSSGLAGGPNEQFF

clone size: -
V gene: TRBV7-2
J gene: TRBJ2-1
D gene: TRBD2
CDR3 DNA: TGTGCCAGCAGCCCGCGGGGATTAGCGGGAGGGGATGAGCAGTTCTTC
CDR3 protein: CASSPRGLAGGDEQFF

clone size: -
V gene: TRBV6-6
J gene: TRBJ2-7
D gene: -
CDR3 DNA: TGTGCCAGCAGCCTTGGACACTACGAGCAGTACTTC
CDR3 protein: CASSLGHYEQYF

clone size: -
V gene: TRBV9
J gene: TRBJ2-6
D gene: -
CDR3 DNA: TGTGCCAGCAGCCCGCTGAGCTCTGGGGCCAACGTCCTGACTTTC
CDR3 protein: CASSPLSSGANVLTF

clone size: once
V gene: TRBV27
J gene: TRBJ2-7
D gene: -
CDR3 DNA: TGTGCCAGCAGTTTCACCGGGACTGGGACCTACGAGCAGTACTTC
CDR3 protein: CASSFTGTGTYEQYF

clone size: -
V gene: TRBV6-2/TRBV6-3
J gene: TRBJ1-2
D gene: TRBD1
CDR3 DNA: TGTGCCAGCAGTTCTCTCTCGGGACAGAACTATGGCTACACCTTC
CDR3 protein: CASSSLSGQNYGYTF

clone size: -
V gene: TRBV29-1
J gene: TRBJ2-4
D gene: -
CDR3 DNA: TGCAGCGTTGGAGAAAGGCGGGACATTCAGTACTTC
CDR3 protein: CSVGERRDIQYF

clone size: -
V gene: TRBV30
J gene: TRBJ2-1
D gene: TRBD2
CDR3 DNA: TGTGCCTGGAGTCGACTAGCGGGCTCCTACAATGAGCAGTTCTTC
CDR3 protein: CAWSRLAGSYNEQFF

clone size: -
V gene: TRBV5-1
J gene: TRBJ2-6
D gene: -
CDR3 DNA: TGCGCCAGCAGCTTGGGACAGAGCTCTGGGGCCAACGTCCTGACTTTC
CDR3 protein: CASSLGQSSGANVLTF

clone size: -
V gene: TRBV5-1
J gene: TRBJ2-5
D gene: -
CDR3 DNA: TGCGCCAGCAGCTTGGAGGTAGCCCCTCCCGAGACCCAGTACTTC
CDR3 protein: CASSLEVAPPETQYF

clone size: -
V gene: TRBV2
J gene: TRBJ1-3
D gene: -
CDR3 DNA: TGTGCCAGCACCGGGGATAATGGTGGAAACACCATATATTTT
CDR3 protein: CASTGDNGGNTIYF

clone size: -
V gene: TRBV18
J gene: TRBJ1-1
D gene: -
CDR3 DNA: TGTGCCAGCTCACCGAAGGGGGAAGGCACTGAAGCTTTCTTT
CDR3 protein: CASSPKGEGTEAFF

clone size: -
V gene: TRBV5-1
J gene: TRBJ2-3
D gene: TRBD2
CDR3 DNA: TGCGCCAGCAGCGGAAGCGGGGGACACGGGGGCACAGATACGCAGTATTTT
CDR3 protein: CASSGSGGHGGTDTQYF

clone size: -
V gene: TRBV3-1/TRBV3-2
J gene: TRBJ1-1
D gene: -
CDR3 DNA: TGTGCCAGCAGCCAAGACGGGTTGAACACTGAAGCTTTCTTT
CDR3 protein: CASSQDGLNTEAFF

clone size: -
V gene: TRBV7-9
J gene: TRBJ1-1
D gene: -
CDR3 DNA: TGTGCCAGCAGCTTCCGAAGCGGGGGCGCGGACACTGAAGCTTTCTTT
CDR3 protein: CASSFRSGGADTEAFF

clone size: -
V gene: TRBV30
J gene: TRBJ1-3
D gene: -
CDR3 DNA: TGTGCCTGGAGTGTACTGGGGGGAGAAGGAAACACCATATATTTT
CDR3 protein: CAWSVLGGEGNTIYF

clone size: -
V gene: TRBV6-5
J gene: TRBJ2-5
D gene: -
CDR3 DNA: TGTGCCAGCAGTCGTAACCAAGAGACCCAGTACTTC
CDR3 protein: CASSRNQETQYF

clone size: -
V gene: TRBV28
J gene: TRBJ1-5
D gene: TRBD1
CDR3 DNA: TGTGCCAGCAGGACTGGGGACAGGGGTCAGCCCCAGCATTTT
CDR3 protein: CASRTGDRGQPQHF

clone size: -
V gene: TRBV29-1
J gene: TRBJ1-3
D gene: TRBD1
CDR3 DNA: TGCAGCGTTACCGGACAGGGGGGGTCTGGAAACACCATATATTTT
CDR3 protein: CSVTGQGGSGNTIYF

clone size: -
V gene: TRBV5-1
J gene: TRBJ1-1
D gene: -
CDR3 DNA: TGCGCCAGCAGTAGGCAGGAAAACACTGAAGCTTTCTTT
CDR3 protein: CASSRQENTEAFF